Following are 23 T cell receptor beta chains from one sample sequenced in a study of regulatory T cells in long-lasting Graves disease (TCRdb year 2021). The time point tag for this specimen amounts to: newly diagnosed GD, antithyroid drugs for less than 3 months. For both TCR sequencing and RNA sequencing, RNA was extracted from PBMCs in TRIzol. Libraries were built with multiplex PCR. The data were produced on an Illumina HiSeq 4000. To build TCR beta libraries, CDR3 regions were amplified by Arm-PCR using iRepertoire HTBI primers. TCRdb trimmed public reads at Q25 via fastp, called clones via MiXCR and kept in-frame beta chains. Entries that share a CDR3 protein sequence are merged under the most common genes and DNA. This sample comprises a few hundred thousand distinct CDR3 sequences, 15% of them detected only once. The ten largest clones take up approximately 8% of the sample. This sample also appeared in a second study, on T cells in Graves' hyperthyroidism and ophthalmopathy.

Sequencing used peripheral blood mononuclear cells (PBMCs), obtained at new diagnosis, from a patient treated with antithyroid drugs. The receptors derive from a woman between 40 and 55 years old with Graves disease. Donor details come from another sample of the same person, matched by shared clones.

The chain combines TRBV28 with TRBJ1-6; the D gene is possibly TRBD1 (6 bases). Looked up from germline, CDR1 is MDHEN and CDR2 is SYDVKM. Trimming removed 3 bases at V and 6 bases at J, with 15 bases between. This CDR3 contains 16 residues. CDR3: CASSLPVQGSNSPLHF. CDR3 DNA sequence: TGTGCCAGCAGTTTGCCTGTACAGGGTAGTAATTCACCCCTCCACTTT. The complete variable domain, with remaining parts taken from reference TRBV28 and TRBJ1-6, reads DVKVTQSSRYLVKRTGEKVFLECVQDMDHENMFWYRQDPGLGLRLIYFSYDVKMKEKGDIPEGYSVSREKKERFSLILESASTNQTSMYLCASSLPVQGSNSPLHFGNGTRLTVT.

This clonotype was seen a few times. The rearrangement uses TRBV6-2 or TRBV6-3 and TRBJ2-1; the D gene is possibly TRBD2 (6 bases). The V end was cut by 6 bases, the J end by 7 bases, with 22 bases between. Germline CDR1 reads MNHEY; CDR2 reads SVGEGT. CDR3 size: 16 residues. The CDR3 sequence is CASRPLSSGVINEQFF. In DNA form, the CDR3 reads TGTGCCAGCAGACCCCTCTCTTCGGGAGTAATTAATGAGCAGTTCTTC.

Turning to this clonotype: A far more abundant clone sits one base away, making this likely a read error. In DNA, the CDR3 is TGTGCCAGCGGCTCCCGGACTAGCGGGAGTGAGACCCAGTACTTC. Protein sequence: CASGSRTSGSETQYF. This chain links TRBV11-2 with TRBJ2-5; 13 bases are a match to TRBD2. The CDR3 has 15 residues. V was pared by 8 bases and J by 5 bases, with 8 bases of the junction left unmatched. Germline V CDR1 and CDR2: SGHAT, FQNNGV.

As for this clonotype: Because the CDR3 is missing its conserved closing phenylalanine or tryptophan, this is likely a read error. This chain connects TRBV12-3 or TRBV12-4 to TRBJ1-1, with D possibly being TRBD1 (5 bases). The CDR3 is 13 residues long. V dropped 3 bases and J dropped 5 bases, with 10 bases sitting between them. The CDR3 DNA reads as TGTGCCAGCAGTTTTGGGGGAGGAACTGAAGCTTTCCTT. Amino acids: CASSFGGGTEAFL.

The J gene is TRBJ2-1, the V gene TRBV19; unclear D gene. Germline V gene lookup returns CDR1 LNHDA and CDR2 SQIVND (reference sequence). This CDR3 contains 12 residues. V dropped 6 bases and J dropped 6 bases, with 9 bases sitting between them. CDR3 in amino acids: CASRAITNEQFF. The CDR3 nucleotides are TGTGCCAGTAGGGCGATCACCAATGAGCAGTTCTTC. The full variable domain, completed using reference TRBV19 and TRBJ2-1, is DGGITQSPKYLFRKEGQNVTLSCEQNLNHDAMYWYRQDPGQGLRLIYYSQIVNDFQKGDIAEGYSVSREKKESFPLTVTSAQKNPTAFYLCASRAITNEQFFGPGTRLTVL.

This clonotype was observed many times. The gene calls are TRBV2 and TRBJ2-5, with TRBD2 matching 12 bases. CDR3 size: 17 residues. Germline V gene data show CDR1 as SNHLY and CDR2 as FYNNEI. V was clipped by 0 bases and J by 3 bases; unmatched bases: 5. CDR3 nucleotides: TGTGCCAGCAGTGAAGCGCTTCGACTAGCGGGAGAAGAGACCCAGTACTTC. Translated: CASSEALRLAGEETQYF.

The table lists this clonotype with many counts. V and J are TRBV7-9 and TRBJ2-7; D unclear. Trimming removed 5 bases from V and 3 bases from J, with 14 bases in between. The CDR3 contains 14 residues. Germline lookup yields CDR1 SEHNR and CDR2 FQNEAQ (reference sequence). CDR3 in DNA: TGTGCCAGCAGCCCTGGTACGGAACACTACGAGCAGTACTTC. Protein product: CASSPGTEHYEQYF.

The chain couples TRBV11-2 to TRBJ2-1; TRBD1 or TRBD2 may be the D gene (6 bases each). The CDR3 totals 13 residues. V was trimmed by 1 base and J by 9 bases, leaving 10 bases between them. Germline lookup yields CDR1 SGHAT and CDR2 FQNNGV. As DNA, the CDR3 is TGTGCCAGCAGCTTAGGGAGGGGGTTTGAGCAGTTCTTC. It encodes CASSLGRGFEQFF.

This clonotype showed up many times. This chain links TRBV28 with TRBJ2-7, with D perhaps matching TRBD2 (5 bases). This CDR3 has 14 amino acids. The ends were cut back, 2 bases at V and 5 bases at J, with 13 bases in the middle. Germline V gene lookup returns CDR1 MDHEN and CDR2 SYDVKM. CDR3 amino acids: CASSLRGGSHEQYF. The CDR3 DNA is TGTGCCAGCAGTTTACGGGGTGGGTCCCACGAGCAGTACTTC.

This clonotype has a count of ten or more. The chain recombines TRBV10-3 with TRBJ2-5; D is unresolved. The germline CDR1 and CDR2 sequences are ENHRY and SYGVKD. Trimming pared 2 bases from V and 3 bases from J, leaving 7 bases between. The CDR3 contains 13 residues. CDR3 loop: CAISENLKETQYF. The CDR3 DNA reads TGTGCCATCAGTGAGAATTTAAAAGAGACCCAGTACTTC.

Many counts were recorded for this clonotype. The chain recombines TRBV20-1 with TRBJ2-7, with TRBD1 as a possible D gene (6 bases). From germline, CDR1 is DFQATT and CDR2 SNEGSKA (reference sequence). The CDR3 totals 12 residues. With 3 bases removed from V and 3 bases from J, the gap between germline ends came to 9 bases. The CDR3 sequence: CSARGHVYEQYF. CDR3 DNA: TGCAGTGCTAGGGGACACGTCTACGAGCAGTACTTC.

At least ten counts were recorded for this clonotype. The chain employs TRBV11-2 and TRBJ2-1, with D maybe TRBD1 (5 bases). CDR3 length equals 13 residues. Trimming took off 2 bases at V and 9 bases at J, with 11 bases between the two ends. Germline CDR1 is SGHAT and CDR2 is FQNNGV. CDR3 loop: CASSLYQGSEQFF. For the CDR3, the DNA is TGTGCCAGCAGCTTATATCAGGGAAGTGAGCAGTTCTTC.

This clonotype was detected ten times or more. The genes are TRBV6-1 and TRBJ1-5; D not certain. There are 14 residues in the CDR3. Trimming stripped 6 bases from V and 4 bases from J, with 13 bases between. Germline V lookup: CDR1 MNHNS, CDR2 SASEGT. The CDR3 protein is CASSPARLNQPQHF. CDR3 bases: TGTGCCAGCAGCCCGGCCCGTTTAAATCAGCCCCAGCATTTT.

The CDR3 nucleotides are TGTGCCAGCAGCGATACAGGGCTTAGCAATCAGCCCCAGCATTTT. It encodes CASSDTGLSNQPQHF. This chain joins TRBV6-1 and TRBJ1-5; tentatively, D is TRBD1 (6 bases). The ends were cut back, 6 bases at V and 0 bases at J, with 12 bases in the middle. The CDR3 has 15 amino acids. The germline V gene encodes CDR1 MNHNS and CDR2 SASEGT.

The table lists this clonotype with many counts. For the CDR3, the DNA is TGTGCCAGCAGTTTAACCGGGCGAACTGCCAAAAACATTCAGTACTTC. It specifies CASSLTGRTAKNIQYF. The chain carries TRBV12-3 or TRBV12-4 and TRBJ2-4; D not certain. This CDR3 has 16 amino acids. The V and J ends lost 2 bases and 1 base respectively, with 12 bases between them.

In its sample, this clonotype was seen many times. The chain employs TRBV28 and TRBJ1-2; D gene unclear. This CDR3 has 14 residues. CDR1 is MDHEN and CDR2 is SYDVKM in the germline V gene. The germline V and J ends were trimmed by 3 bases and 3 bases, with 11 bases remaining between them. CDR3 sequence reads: CASSLHPGDYGYTF. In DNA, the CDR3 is TGTGCCAGCAGTTTGCACCCCGGAGACTATGGCTACACCTTC.

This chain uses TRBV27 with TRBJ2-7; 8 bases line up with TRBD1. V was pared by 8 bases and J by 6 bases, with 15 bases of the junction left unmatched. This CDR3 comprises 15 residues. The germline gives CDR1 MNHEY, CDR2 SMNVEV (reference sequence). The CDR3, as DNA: TGTGCCAGCGGACACTCCAGGGGGCGCGGGGCCGAGCAGTACTTC. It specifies CASGHSRGRGAEQYF.

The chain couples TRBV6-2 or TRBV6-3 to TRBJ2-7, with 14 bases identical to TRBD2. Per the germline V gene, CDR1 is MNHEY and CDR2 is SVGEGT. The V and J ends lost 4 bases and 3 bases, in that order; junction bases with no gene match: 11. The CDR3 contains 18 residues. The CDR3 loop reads CASSFSPGLAGVDYEQYF. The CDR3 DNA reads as TGTGCCAGCAGTTTCTCGCCGGGACTAGCGGGAGTAGACTACGAGCAGTACTTC.

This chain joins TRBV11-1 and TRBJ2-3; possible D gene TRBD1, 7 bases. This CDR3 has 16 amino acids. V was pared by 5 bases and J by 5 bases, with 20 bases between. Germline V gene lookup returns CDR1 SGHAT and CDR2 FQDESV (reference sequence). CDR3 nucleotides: TGTGCCAGCAGCCCCAGGGGGGAGACGAGTAAAGATACGCAGTATTTT. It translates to CASSPRGETSKDTQYF. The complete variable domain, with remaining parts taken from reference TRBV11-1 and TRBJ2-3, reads EAEVAQSPRYKITEKSQAVAFWCDPISGHATLYWYRQILGQGPELLVQFQDESVVDDSQLPKDRFSAERLKGVDSTLKIQPAELGDSAMYLCASSPRGETSKDTQYFGPGTRLTVL.

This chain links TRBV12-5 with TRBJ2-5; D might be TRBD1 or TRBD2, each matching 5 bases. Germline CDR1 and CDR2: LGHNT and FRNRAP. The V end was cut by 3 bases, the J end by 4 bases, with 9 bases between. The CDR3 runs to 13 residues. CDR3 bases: TGTGCTAGTGGTTTTGGGGACCGAGAGACCCAGTACTTC. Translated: CASGFGDRETQYF.

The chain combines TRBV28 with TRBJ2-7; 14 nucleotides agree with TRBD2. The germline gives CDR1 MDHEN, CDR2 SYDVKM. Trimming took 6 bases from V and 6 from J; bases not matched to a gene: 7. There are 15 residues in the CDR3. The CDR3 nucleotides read TGTGCCAGCAGAGGGACTAGCGGGAGAAGGGGCGAGCAGTACTTC. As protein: CASRGTSGRRGEQYF.

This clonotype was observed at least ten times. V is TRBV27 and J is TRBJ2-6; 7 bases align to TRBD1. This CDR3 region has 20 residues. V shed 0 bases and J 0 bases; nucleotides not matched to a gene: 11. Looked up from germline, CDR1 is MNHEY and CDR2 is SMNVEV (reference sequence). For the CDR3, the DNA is TGTGCCAGCAGTTTATCGCCCCGAGACAGGGTTCCCTCTGGGGCCAACGTCCTGACTTTC. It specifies CASSLSPRDRVPSGANVLTF.

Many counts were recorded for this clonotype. The CDR3 region has the DNA TGTGCCAGCAGCCCCCCAACTAGCGGGATCGCAGATACGCAGTATTTT. Amino acids: CASSPPTSGIADTQYF. This chain links TRBV7-9 with TRBJ2-3, with 10 bases matching TRBD2. V lost 5 bases, J lost 4 bases, and 9 bases stayed unmatched. In germline, CDR1 is SEHNR, CDR2 FQNEAQ (reference sequence). The CDR3 totals 16 residues.